This T cell receptor beta chain was profiled in a study of breast tumors, draining lymph nodes, adjacent tissues. Whole-study findings and limits: Luminal-like breast cancer showed significantly higher tumor–nontumor repertoire similarity than basal-like. Compared with lymph nodes, tumors were less diverse; compared with nontumor tissue, more. Data only fit, rather than demonstrated, lymph node origin of most tumor T cells. Most tumor T cells seemingly derive from lymph node, then expand in tumor.

TCRdb itself ran the multiplex PCR reads through MiXCR, one entry per CDR3 protein. The profile covers more than 200,000 distinct CDR3 sequences, with about 30% appearing a single time and more than 1.3% taken by the ten largest. CDR1 and CDR2 from the germline V gene are MNHNS and SASEGT. The CDR3 has 16 residues. Trimming stripped 5 bases from V and 3 bases from J, with 20 bases between. The lymph nodes were axillary draining lymph nodes from breast cancer patients. This clonotype occurred a few times. Its target is not known. A read error may be the cause here, since a much bigger clone is one base away.

This receptor was obtained from a female donor with breast cancer. Some clones in this sample may be carry-over from other donors' samples. Input material: axillary lymph node tissue. This rearrangement joins TRBV6-1 to TRBJ2-7; D not resolved. The CDR3 bases are TGTGCCAGCAGTCAAGTCCAGGCCGAGGACGGCTACGAGCAGTACTTC. Protein sequence: CASSQVQAEDGYEQYF.